Following are 29 T cell receptor beta chains from one sample sequenced in a study of T-cell memory formation after mild COVID-19. From the 5' RACE reads, TCRdb called clonotypes with MiXCR, one entry per CDR3 protein. The table shows 200,000 to 250,000 distinct CDR3 sequences, with around 9.1% occurring only once. Sequencing was carried out using PBMCs or a T cell subset sorted from them (not recorded which). These receptors were collected from a young man who had mild COVID-19 (a few samples of this study predate the infection). Cell type and time point are not known.

There are many counts of this clonotype. The gene calls are TRBV12-5 and TRBJ1-1; D may be TRBD1 (5 bases). Germline V gives CDR1 LGHNT, CDR2 FRNRAP. V was cut by 0 bases and J by 11 bases, with 22 bases left in between. This CDR3 is built from 16 residues. In DNA, the CDR3 is TGTGCTAGTGGTTTGGTCCAGGGCGGGAGGATGAGCTCGGCTTTCTTT. Translating gives CASGLVQGGRMSSAFF.

This clonotype was seen more than once but under ten times. The gene calls are TRBV6-2 or TRBV6-3 and TRBJ2-5; no clear D gene. The ends were cut back, 0 bases at V and 2 bases at J, with 7 bases in the middle. There are 14 residues in the CDR3. CDR1 and CDR2 from the germline V gene are MNHEY and SVGEGT. The CDR3 protein is CASSYSSRQETQYF. DNA for the CDR3: TGTGCCAGCAGTTACTCGAGCAGACAAGAGACCCAGTACTTC.

This chain connects TRBV6-2 or TRBV6-3 to TRBJ2-3; possibly TRBD2 for D (5 bases). V lost 7 bases and J 7 bases, leaving 15 bases between the germline ends. Per germline, CDR1 MNHEY and CDR2 SVGEGT. The CDR3 contains 13 residues. The CDR3, as DNA: TGTGCCAGCAATGATATAGCGCGATATACGCAGTATTTT. Amino acids: CASNDIARYTQYF.

Only a few counts were recorded for this clonotype. The chain uses TRBV7-2 and TRBJ1-4, with D unresolved. CDR1 is SGHTA and CDR2 is FQGNSA in the germline V gene. CDR3 length: 14 residues. V lost 5 bases, J lost 5 bases, and 12 bases lay in between. As DNA, the CDR3 is TGTGCCAGCAGCCAGCTAGGGATCAATGAAAAACTGTTTTTT. It codes for CASSQLGINEKLFF.

In its sample, this clonotype was seen a few times. The rearrangement joins TRBV6-2 or TRBV6-3 to TRBJ2-7, with TRBD2 matching 11 bases. V was clipped by 6 bases and J by 6 bases; unmatched bases: 4. Germline CDR1 reads MNHEY; CDR2 reads SVGEGT. This CDR3 region has 13 residues. In DNA, the CDR3 is TGTGCCAGCAGGGGGACTAGCGGTCTCGAGCAGTACTTC. Translating gives CASRGTSGLEQYF.

This clonotype was observed a few times. The V gene is TRBV6-5, the J gene TRBJ2-6; the D is unclear. CDR1 and CDR2 from the germline V gene are MNHEY and SVGAGI. The CDR3 is 14 residues long. V lost 3 bases and J 0 bases, leaving 3 bases between the germline ends. For the CDR3, the DNA is TGTGCCAGCAGTTATAACTCTGGGGCCAACGTCCTGACTTTC. Amino acids: CASSYNSGANVLTF.

The table lists this clonotype with many counts. The chain couples TRBV20-1 to TRBJ1-5, with 8 bases fitting TRBD1. From germline, CDR1 is DFQATT and CDR2 SNEGSKA (reference sequence). This CDR3 spans 12 amino acids. The V segment lost 3 bases and the J segment 7 bases; nucleotides outside the gene matches: 2. For the CDR3, the DNA is TGCAGTGCTAGGACAGGGGAACAGCCCCAGCATTTT. Its translation: CSARTGEQPQHF.

This clonotype was counted a few times. This chain connects TRBV24-1 to TRBJ2-5; D is ambiguous. Germline V gene data show CDR1 as KGHDR and CDR2 as SFDVKD. V lost 6 bases to trimming and J lost 5 bases, with 12 bases between them. This CDR3 spans 13 amino acids. CDR3 nucleotides: TGTGCCACCAGTACGGAACTCGTCGAGACCCAGTACTTC. Protein sequence: CATSTELVETQYF.

This clonotype came up a few times. The chain employs TRBV5-1 and TRBJ1-1; D perhaps matches TRBD1 (6 bases). Trimming cost V 1 base and J 1 base, with 14 bases left between them. CDR1 is SGHRS, CDR2 YFSETQ, per germline. The CDR3 spans 16 residues. CDR3 in amino acids: CASSLLGASSNTEAFF. The CDR3 coding sequence is TGCGCCAGCAGCTTGTTGGGGGCCAGTTCGAACACTGAAGCTTTCTTT. The whole variable domain, filled in from reference TRBV5-1 and TRBJ1-1, reads KAGVTQTPRYLIKTRGQQVTLSCSPISGHRSVSWYQQTPGQGLQFLFEYFSETQRNKGNFPGRFSGRQFSNSRSEMNVSTLELGDSALYLCASSLLGASSNTEAFFGQGTRLTVV.

This clonotype was seen a handful of times. CDR3 sequence reads: CASSSPPLATSTDTQYF. In DNA form, the CDR3 reads TGTGCCAGCAGCTCTCCCCCGCTAGCGACTAGCACAGATACGCAGTATTTT. The gene calls are TRBV6-2 or TRBV6-3 and TRBJ2-3; tentative D call: TRBD2 (6 bases). The CDR3 extends over 17 amino acids. The germline CDR1 and CDR2 sequences are MNHEY and SVGEGT. The V gene lost 6 bases and the J gene lost 0 bases, with 19 bases spanning the gap.

The chain combines TRBV10-3 with TRBJ1-1; D is uncertain. CDR1 is ENHRY and CDR2 is SYGVKD in the germline V gene. CDR3 length equals 11 residues. Trimming took off 5 bases at V and 5 bases at J, with 6 bases between the two ends. CDR3 region: CAISMGTEAFF. CDR3 DNA sequence: TGTGCCATCAGTATGGGGACTGAAGCTTTCTTT.

The sample holds many counts of this clonotype. This CDR3 reads CASSQNGNTEAFF. The CDR3 bases are TGTGCCAGCAGCCAGAACGGGAACACTGAAGCTTTCTTT. The gene calls are TRBV3-1 and TRBJ1-1; D ambiguous. The CDR3 covers 13 residues. The germline V and J ends were trimmed by 3 bases and 1 base, with 6 bases remaining between them. The germline CDR1 and CDR2 sequences are LGHDT and YNNKEL (reference sequence).

The rearrangement joins TRBV4-3 to TRBJ2-2, with D unresolved. The CDR3 has 13 amino acids. Trimming took off 3 bases at V and 2 bases at J, with 4 bases between the two ends. Germline CDR1 is LGHNA and CDR2 is YSLEER. The CDR3 sequence: CASSQYNTGELFF. As DNA, the CDR3 is TGCGCCAGCAGCCAGTACAACACCGGGGAGCTGTTTTTT.

This clonotype occurred many times. The gene calls are TRBV12-3 or TRBV12-4 and TRBJ1-1, with 8 bases aligning to TRBD1. The ends lost 8 bases at V and 1 base at J; junction bases unmatched: 3. This CDR3 contains 13 residues. As DNA, the CDR3 is TGTGCCAGCCCGGGACAGGAGAACACTGAAGCTTTCTTT. It translates to CASPGQENTEAFF.

This clonotype was seen a handful of times. The genes are TRBV5-1 and TRBJ1-1, with D perhaps TRBD1 (6 bases). Looked up from germline, CDR1 is SGHRS and CDR2 is YFSETQ. This CDR3 region has 14 residues. V lost 5 bases, J lost 1 base, and 12 bases lay in between. CDR3 in amino acids: CASRAGTSNTEAFF. The CDR3 DNA reads as TGCGCCAGCAGGGCCGGGACATCGAACACTGAAGCTTTCTTT.

The chain recombines TRBV4-2 with TRBJ2-1; D gene uncertain. The CDR3 extends over 13 amino acids. With 4 bases removed from V and 9 bases from J, the gap between germline ends came to 13 bases. Germline values: CDR1 LGHNA, CDR2 YNFKEQ. The CDR3 reads CASSRPRIAEQFF. CDR3 nucleotides: TGTGCCAGCAGCCGTCCTAGGATTGCTGAGCAGTTCTTC.

This chain links TRBV4-3 with TRBJ1-3; the match to TRBD1 covers 7 bases. The CDR3 runs to 16 residues. After removal of 0 bases from V and 4 bases from J, the junction contained 6 bases not matched to a gene. Per the germline V gene, CDR1 is LGHNA and CDR2 is YSLEER. In DNA form, the CDR3 reads TGCGCCAGCAGCCAAGAAACGGACAGGCGAGGAAACACCATATATTTT. The encoded protein is CASSQETDRRGNTIYF.

This clonotype was observed a few times. The junction departs from the called germline gene at one end, perhaps through a read error. The rearrangement joins TRBV19 to TRBJ1-5; 7 bases are a match to TRBD1. Germline V gene sequence: CDR1 LNHDA, CDR2 SQIVND (reference sequence). The CDR3 is 19 amino acids. The CDR3 DNA follows: TGTGCCAGTACCAATTGGGAGACAGGGTGGCTAGGAGGCTATCAGCACCAGCATTTT. Translation: CASTNWETGWLGGYQHQHF.

There are many counts of this clonotype. V usage is TRBV4-1 and J usage is TRBJ2-2; 9 bases are a match to TRBD1. Per the germline V gene, CDR1 is MGHRA and CDR2 is YSYEKL. V lost 0 bases and J lost 6; bases outside the gene matches: 8. The CDR3 runs to 17 residues. The CDR3 DNA reads as TGCGCCAGCAGCCAAGATCTGGGACAGGGTTCAGCCGGGGAGCTGTTTTTT. Its translation: CASSQDLGQGSAGELFF.

This chain links TRBV12-3 or TRBV12-4 with TRBJ1-1; the D gene is possibly TRBD1 (5 bases). V dropped 7 bases and J dropped 0 bases, with 12 bases sitting between them. CDR3 length: 14 residues. This CDR3 is CASNHRRMNTEAFF. The CDR3 coding sequence is TGTGCCAGCAACCACAGGAGAATGAACACTGAAGCTTTCTTT.

In this sample, this clonotype turned up many times. The chain couples TRBV12-3 or TRBV12-4 to TRBJ2-3; maybe TRBD1 (5 bases). This CDR3 comprises 14 residues. Trimming pared 3 bases from V and 0 bases from J, leaving 7 bases between. The CDR3 loop is CASSLTASTDTQYF. In DNA, the CDR3 is TGTGCCAGCAGTTTGACAGCTAGCACAGATACGCAGTATTTT.

This clonotype was seen more than once but under ten times. This chain joins TRBV4-2 and TRBJ2-1, with TRBD1 as a possible D gene (6 bases). The CDR3 consists of 17 residues. The germline V gene has CDR1 LGHNA and CDR2 YNFKEQ. Trimming shortened V by 0 bases and J by 8 bases, and 20 bases separated the two germline ends. This CDR3 reads CASSQDTPQGGDDEQFF. The CDR3 region has the DNA TGTGCCAGCAGCCAAGATACCCCCCAAGGGGGAGATGATGAGCAGTTCTTC.

V is TRBV7-2 and J is TRBJ2-2, with D tentatively TRBD2 (5 bases). The CDR3 spans 13 residues. V was pared by 6 bases and J by 7 bases, with 12 bases between. Per the germline V gene, CDR1 is SGHTA and CDR2 is FQGNSA. DNA for the CDR3: TGTGCCAGCAGTTCGTACGGGGACGGGGAGCTGTTTTTT. Residues: CASSSYGDGELFF.

The CDR3 nucleotides are TGTGCCAGCAGCCTGCGCGGGGGGCAGAACACAGATACGCAGTATTTT. Its translation: CASSLRGGQNTDTQYF. The chain joins TRBV9 to TRBJ2-3; TRBD2 matches 8 bases. Germline V gene lookup returns CDR1 SGDLS and CDR2 YYNGEE. This CDR3 is 16 amino acids long. The ends lost 4 bases at V and 2 bases at J; junction bases unmatched: 9. Together with reference TRBV9 and TRBJ2-3, the CDR3 gives the full variable domain: DSGVTQTPKHLITATGQRVTLRCSPRSGDLSVYWYQQSLDQGLQFLIQYYNGEERAKGNILERFSAQQFPDLHSELNLSSLELGDSALYFCASSLRGGQNTDTQYFGPGTRLTVL.

The chain recombines TRBV6-5 with TRBJ2-2; D remains unclear. Germline V lookup: CDR1 MNHEY, CDR2 SVGAGI. The ends were cut back, 2 bases at V and 4 bases at J, with 11 bases in the middle. The CDR3 runs to 15 residues. Here the CDR3 reads CASSYLQMRTGELFF. In nucleotides, the CDR3 is TGTGCCAGCAGTTACCTCCAGATGCGCACCGGGGAGCTGTTTTTT.

This rearrangement joins TRBV6-2 or TRBV6-3 to TRBJ2-2, with 15 bases that match TRBD2. The junction had 21 bases not matched to a gene; V was cut back by 7 bases and J by 6 bases. Germline V gives CDR1 MNHEY, CDR2 SVGEGT. The CDR3 totals 21 residues. CDR3: CASTRARGLAGGPIKSGELFF. DNA for the CDR3: TGTGCCAGCACCCGAGCCCGGGGACTAGCGGGGGGCCCAATTAAGTCCGGGGAGCTGTTTTTT.

The V gene is TRBV6-5, the J gene TRBJ2-7, with D possibly TRBD1 on 5 matching bases. V lost 4 bases and J lost 6, with 13 bases in between. CDR3 length: 13 residues. Germline CDR1 reads MNHEY; CDR2 reads SVGAGI. CDR3 sequence (DNA): TGTGCCAGCAGTTTGCGTCAGGGTGGCGAGCAGTACTTC. Its protein is CASSLRQGGEQYF.

The rearrangement links TRBV6-2 or TRBV6-3 to TRBJ2-2; D is uncertain. The V end lost 5 bases, the J end lost 6 bases, and 10 bases lay between the germline ends. In germline, CDR1 is MNHEY, CDR2 SVGEGT. The CDR3 extends over 13 amino acids. The CDR3 loop is CASSAISPGELFF. The CDR3 nucleotides read TGTGCCAGCAGTGCTATTAGCCCCGGGGAGCTGTTTTTT.

This clonotype was counted only a few times. V gene TRBV2 combines with J gene TRBJ1-6; D perhaps matches TRBD1 (5 bases). V dropped 5 bases and J dropped 9 bases, with 14 bases sitting between them. There are 14 residues in the CDR3. Germline assignment: CDR1 SNHLY and CDR2 FYNNEI. CDR3 sequence (DNA): TGTGCCAGCAGTCCTGGTTTCGGGGGTTCACCCCTCCACTTT. Translation: CASSPGFGGSPLHF. The entire variable domain, with the rest obtained from reference TRBV2 and TRBJ1-6, is as follows: EPEVTQTPSHQVTQMGQEVILRCVPISNHLYFYWYRQILGQKVEFLVSFYNNEISEKSEIFDDQFSVERPDGSNFTLKIRSTKLEDSAMYFCASSPGFGGSPLHFGNGTRLTVT.